Here is one T cell receptor (beta chain) with its context. What it binds is unknown. This entry is derived from a study of T cell repertoires in cytomegalovirus infection. Overall study context: Public TCR beta signatures indicated both CMV infection and matching HLA type. Study-level results: Carriers of CMV plus the relevant HLA were identified by cumulative public TCR beta family frequency. Ex vivo responses were dominated by HLA-C-restricted CMV-specific TCR beta clonotypes.

TCRdb used MiXCR to reprocess the reads, holding one entry per CDR3 protein. The sample has about 110,000 distinct CDR3 sequences, roughly 30% seen once; the top ten hold around 80%. The TCR comes from a human donor in good health (CMV status not recorded). Some clones in this sample may be carry-over from other donors' samples. This specimen was CD8+ T cells from cultured PBMCs, taken from culture after CMV antigen stimulation.

The CDR3 sequence is CATAPTIGNSPLHF. The DNA for the CDR3 is TGTGCCACCGCGCCGACTATCGGTAATTCACCCCTCCACTTT. The V and J genes are TRBV28 and TRBJ1-6; D gene unclear. The CDR3 totals 14 residues. Trimming cost V 10 bases and J 6 bases, with 16 bases left between them. Germline values: CDR1 MDHEN, CDR2 SYDVKM.